This section outlines one T cell receptor beta chain sequence together with its context. The antigen remains unidentified. CDR1 and CDR2 from the germline V gene are SGHVS and FQNEAQ. This CDR3 contains 16 residues. Trimming cost V 4 bases and J 1 base, with 14 bases left between them. CD4+ cell separation produced CD45RA+ naive and CD45RA-negative memory subsets. This entry is derived from a study of shared clonotypes between healthy human individuals. Broader study findings: Around 5.4% of naive CD4 clonotypes were common to a few donors.

Using immunoSEQ multiplex PCR, the repertoire was profiled, and TCRdb retains in-frame clones only, with some absent. The sample gives some 550,000 clones, approximately 97% of which show up once; roughly 0.05% is in the top ten. Specimen: naive CD4+ T cells sorted from blood. This sample's subset: CD45RA+ positively selected. The TCR sequence derives from a woman aged 30 to 39 in good health. The V call is TRBV7-8, the J call TRBJ2-4, with D perhaps matching TRBD2 (5 bases). DNA for the CDR3: TGTGCCAGCAGCTCCCGAGGGAGCCCCGCCAAAAACATTCAGTACTTC. Translated, it gives CASSSRGSPAKNIQYF. The full variable domain, with the rest looked up from reference TRBV7-8 and TRBJ2-4, is GAGVSQSPRYKVAKRGQDVALRCDPISGHVSLFWYQQALGQGPEFLTYFQNEAQLDKSGLPSDRFFAERPEGSVSTLKIQRTQQEDSAVYLCASSSRGSPAKNIQYFGAGTRLSVL.